The 24 T cell receptor beta chains presented below share a single source sample, sequenced in a study of high-grade serous ovarian cancer treatment subgroups. Tumor samples were taken before definitive surgery or chemotherapy. This table comes from immunoSEQ multiplex PCR, and its TCRdb copy is limited to in-frame clones, with some not included. The table includes about 8,500 clones, more than 75% detected once. Input material: tumor tissue. The receptors shown here come from a human donor with high-grade serous ovarian cancer.

The genes are TRBV11-2 and TRBJ2-7; no firm D call. V was cut by 0 bases and J by 4 bases, with 4 bases left in between. The germline CDR1 and CDR2 sequences are SGHAT and FQNNGV. This CDR3 has 12 residues. The CDR3 protein is CASSLDLYEQYF. The CDR3 nucleotides are TGTGCCAGCAGCTTAGATCTATACGAGCAGTACTTC.

This chain connects TRBV5-1 to TRBJ1-4, with D maybe TRBD1 (5 bases). Per germline, CDR1 SGHRS and CDR2 YFSETQ. V lost 2 bases and J lost 8, with 16 bases in between. The CDR3 covers 15 residues. The CDR3 DNA reads as TGCGCCAGCAGCTTTAATCCGGGACTCGGAGAAAAACTGTTTTTT. Translation: CASSFNPGLGEKLFF.

CDR3 nucleotide sequence: TGCGCCAGCAGCCAAGATTTAGGGAGAGTAGCCAAAAACATTCAGTACTTC. As protein: CASSQDLGRVAKNIQYF. This chain links TRBV4-3 with TRBJ2-4; D may be TRBD2 (5 bases). Germline V lookup: CDR1 LGHNA, CDR2 YSLEER. The CDR3 length is 17 residues. V lost 0 bases and J 0 bases, leaving 12 bases between the germline ends.

V gene TRBV6-6 combines with J gene TRBJ2-7; D is possibly TRBD1 (5 bases). Trimming pared 8 bases from V and 7 bases from J, leaving 24 bases between. The CDR3 extends over 15 amino acids. Germline loops: CDR1 MNHNY, CDR2 SVGAGI (reference sequence). CDR3 sequence (DNA): TGTGCCAGCGCCCCAATTTGGACAAACCTCAGGGAGCAGTACTTC. Translation gives CASAPIWTNLREQYF.

The chain couples TRBV9 to TRBJ2-1, with D tentatively TRBD1 or TRBD2 (6 bases each). CDR1 SGDLS and CDR2 YYNGEE come from the germline V gene. The V and J ends lost 1 base and 5 bases respectively, with 7 bases between them. The CDR3 sequence is 13 residues long. The CDR3 region has the DNA TGTGCCAGCAGCGTAAGGGGGGACAATGAGCAGTTCTTC. As protein: CASSVRGDNEQFF.

The chain has TRBV11-2 and TRBJ1-5; 7 nucleotides agree with TRBD1. Germline CDR1 reads SGHAT; CDR2 reads FQNNGV. This CDR3 has 15 residues. V dropped 4 bases and J dropped 1; count of bases not matched to a gene: 4. The CDR3 spells CASSSGQMSNQPQHF. The CDR3 nucleotides are TGTGCCAGCAGCTCGGGACAGATGAGCAATCAGCCCCAGCATTTT.

By share, this clone ranks as medium-sized. This chain uses TRBV2 with TRBJ2-5; D remains ambiguous. Per the germline V gene, CDR1 is SNHLY and CDR2 is FYNNEI. The CDR3 has 15 amino acids. Trimming took 1 base from V and 6 from J, leaving 15 bases between them. The CDR3 DNA sequence: TGTGCCAGCAGTGAAGGGGGTGGACGTAAAAAGACCCAGTACTTC. Protein product: CASSEGGGRKKTQYF.

This rearrangement joins TRBV11-2 to TRBJ2-2, with D maybe TRBD2 (5 bases). Trimming removed 5 bases from V and 1 base from J, with 8 bases in between. Germline values: CDR1 SGHAT, CDR2 FQNNGV. The length of the CDR3 is 14 residues. CDR3 coding DNA: TGTGCCAGCAGCCGCCGGGGGAACACCGGGGAGCTGTTTTTT. Translated, it gives CASSRRGNTGELFF.

The V and J genes are TRBV7-3 and TRBJ2-1; 11 nucleotides line up with TRBD1. This CDR3 spans 15 amino acids. CDR1 SGHTA and CDR2 FQGTGA come from the germline V gene. Trimming cost V 5 bases and J 9 bases; bases outside gene matches: 9. CDR3 loop: CASSPRDRGLGEQFF. The DNA for the CDR3 is TGTGCCAGCAGCCCTCGGGACAGGGGGTTAGGTGAGCAGTTCTTC.

The chain uses TRBV5-4 and TRBJ1-1, with D possibly TRBD1 on 5 matching bases. The V and J ends lost 3 bases and 5 bases respectively, with 14 bases between them. This CDR3 is 14 amino acids long. Germline V CDR1 and CDR2: SGHNT, YYREEE (reference sequence). CDR3 DNA sequence: TGTGCCAGCAGCTCTGACAGTGGAGGGACTGAAGCTTTCTTT. Protein product: CASSSDSGGTEAFF.

J is TRBJ2-2 and V is TRBV28, with D perhaps given as TRBD1 or TRBD2 (6 bases each). Germline V lookup: CDR1 MDHEN, CDR2 SYDVKM. There are 13 residues in the CDR3. Trimming removed 7 bases from V and 3 bases from J, with 9 bases in between. CDR3 DNA sequence: TGTGCCAGCATGAGGGGGGACACCGGGGAGCTGTTTTTT. Amino acids: CASMRGDTGELFF.

The gene calls are TRBV9 and TRBJ1-2, with no clear D. The V end lost 1 base, the J end lost 1 base, and 8 bases lay between the germline ends. Germline V gene sequence: CDR1 SGDLS, CDR2 YYNGEE. CDR3 length: 14 residues. This chain's CDR3 is CASSVSPFNYGYTF. In DNA form, the CDR3 reads TGTGCCAGCAGCGTATCCCCGTTTAACTATGGCTACACCTTC.

This chain joins TRBV7-9 and TRBJ1-1; D unresolved. Trimming pared 3 bases from V and 11 bases from J, leaving 10 bases between. The CDR3 sequence is 11 residues long. The V gene's germline CDR1 is SEHNR and CDR2 FQNEAQ (reference sequence). For the CDR3, the DNA is TGTGCCAGCAGCTTGTCGGGGTGGGCTTTCTTT. Translation: CASSLSGWAFF.

The chain couples TRBV18 to TRBJ2-7; either TRBD1 or TRBD2 may fit D (5 bases each). V dropped 1 base and J dropped 0 bases, with 13 bases sitting between them. Germline CDR1 reads KGHSH; CDR2 reads LQKENI. The CDR3 covers 16 residues. In DNA form, the CDR3 reads TGTGCCAGCTCACCACTTAAGGGACGATTCTCCTACGAGCAGTACTTC. Amino acids: CASSPLKGRFSYEQYF.

This chain links TRBV7-2 with TRBJ2-2; 7 bases line up with TRBD2. Per the germline V gene, CDR1 is SGHTA and CDR2 is FQGNSA. The trim removed 6 bases at V and 1 base at J, leaving 14 bases unmatched. This CDR3 spans 18 amino acids. CDR3 in amino acids: CASRFEAGSVGNTGELFF. DNA of the CDR3: TGTGCCAGCAGGTTTGAAGCGGGATCCGTAGGGAACACCGGGGAGCTGTTTTTT.

The gene calls are TRBV11-3 and TRBJ1-1, with 8 bases aligning to TRBD1. The CDR3 covers 12 residues. The trim removed 5 bases at V and 7 bases at J, leaving 3 bases unmatched. Germline assignment: CDR1 SGHNT and CDR2 YENEEA. This CDR3 is CASSKGQGEAFF. The CDR3 DNA sequence: TGTGCCAGCAGCAAAGGACAGGGTGAAGCTTTCTTT.

The CDR3: CASSWGQAGAFF. CDR3 nucleotide sequence: TGTGCCAGCAGCTGGGGACAGGCCGGGGCTTTCTTT. The chain links TRBV5-5 to TRBJ1-1; TRBD1 matches 8 bases. This CDR3 is 12 amino acids long. V was pared by 3 bases and J by 11 bases, with 6 bases of the junction left unmatched. Germline assignment: CDR1 SGHKS and CDR2 YYEKEE (reference sequence).

The chain recombines TRBV6-5 with TRBJ2-5; D possibly corresponds to TRBD1 (6 bases). This CDR3 has 15 residues. V was pared by 6 bases and J by 5 bases, with 19 bases between. Germline loops: CDR1 MNHEY, CDR2 SVGAGI. The CDR3 coding sequence is TGTGCCAGCAGGCTACGACAGGTCCCCCCCGAGACCCAGTACTTC. It codes for CASRLRQVPPETQYF.

The rearrangement uses TRBV7-3 and TRBJ2-3, with 13 nucleotides matching TRBD2. This CDR3 spans 16 amino acids. CDR1 and CDR2 (germline): SGHTA, FQGTGA. V lost 5 bases, J lost 3 bases, and 5 bases stayed unmatched. The CDR3 protein is CASSPGLAGRTDTQYF. In DNA, the CDR3 is TGTGCCAGCAGCCCGGGACTAGCGGGGAGAACAGATACGCAGTATTTT.

This chain joins TRBV30 and TRBJ2-7, with D possibly matching TRBD1 (6 bases). The germline V gene has CDR1 GTSNPN and CDR2 SVGIG (reference sequence). Trimming left V 1 base short and J 1 base short, with 8 bases between. The CDR3 runs to 13 residues. The CDR3 nucleotides are TGTGCCTGGAGTGGACAGGATTCCTACGAGCAGTACTTC. It codes for CAWSGQDSYEQYF.

This clone was seen just once. This sequence joins TRBV10-1 and TRBJ1-4; 8 nucleotides line up with TRBD1. V lost 4 bases and J lost 7; bases outside the gene matches: 5. Germline V gene sequence: CDR1 WNHNN, CDR2 SYGVQD (reference sequence). The CDR3 covers 14 residues. The CDR3 DNA is TGCGCCAGCAGTGCGTGGGACAGGCCTGAAAAACTGTTTTTT. Translation: CASSAWDRPEKLFF.

The chain has TRBV6-6 and TRBJ1-2; weak D call: TRBD1 (5 bases). V lost 1 base and J 6 bases, leaving 12 bases between the germline ends. There are 14 residues in the CDR3. Looked up from germline, CDR1 is MNHNY and CDR2 is SVGAGI (reference sequence). The CDR3 DNA follows: TGTGCCAGCAGTTACTTAGGGGCAGGACATGGCTACACCTTC. It encodes CASSYLGAGHGYTF.

This sequence joins TRBV7-9 and TRBJ1-2; no reliable D call. V lost 6 bases to trimming and J lost 5 bases, with 4 bases between them. Germline V gives CDR1 SEHNR, CDR2 FQNEAQ (reference sequence). The CDR3 contains 10 residues. The CDR3 spells CASRAYGYTF. In DNA form, the CDR3 reads TGTGCCAGCAGGGCTTATGGCTACACCTTC.

The V gene is TRBV5-1, the J gene TRBJ2-2, with D possibly being TRBD2 (7 bases). Germline V gene lookup returns CDR1 SGHRS and CDR2 YFSETQ. Trimming stripped 3 bases from V and 6 bases from J, with 12 bases between. CDR3 length equals 14 residues. The CDR3 DNA is TGCGCCAGCAGCTGGGGGGGGCAGTCCGGGGAGCTGTTTTTT. It is translated as CASSWGGQSGELFF.